The source of this T cell receptor (beta chain) is a study of cytomegalovirus exposure and HLA in healthy donors. Primers included in the PCR were 60 Vbeta and 13 Jbeta primers. This table comes from immunoSEQ multiplex PCR, and its TCRdb copy is limited to in-frame clones, with some not included. The sample records 110,000 or so clones, roughly 70% being singletons. With 4 bases removed from V and 0 bases from J, the gap between germline ends came to 13 bases. The germline gives CDR1 GTSNPN, CDR2 SVGIG (reference sequence). The CDR3 loop spans 15 amino acids. Sequencing used PBMCs. The TCR was taken from a woman between 40 and 55 years old in good health and CMV-seropositive. The chain recombines TRBV30 with TRBJ1-3; D remains ambiguous. DNA of the CDR3: TGTGCCTGGACTAGAAGGAGAGTCTCTGGAAACACCATATATTTT. Amino acid sequence: CAWTRRRVSGNTIYF.